The source of this T cell receptor (beta chain) is a study of T cells in Graves' hyperthyroidism and ophthalmopathy. Study as a whole: Once the initial diagnosis was made, peripheral blood was obtained before any treatment.

TCR beta CDR3 regions were amplified from RNA transcripts. First-round RT-PCR targeting the TCR CDR3 was performed with the HTBI primer set. From the multiplex PCR reads, TCRdb called clonotypes with MiXCR, one entry per CDR3 protein. The table has about 560,000 distinct CDR3 sequences, 15% to 20% seen once. Study-level points and caveats: Blood also showed most of the thyroid clonotypes that were expanded above 0.001.

Any patient presenting with uncontrolled infection, other autoimmune disease, pregnancy or lactation was left out. Based on clinical symptoms, serum thyroxine and TRAb, thyroid ultrasound and orbital computed tomography, diagnoses were reached. The germline V gene encodes CDR1 SQVTM and CDR2 ANQGSEA. The CDR3 runs 14 residues. V was pared by 4 bases and J by 5 bases, with 8 bases of the junction left unmatched. This clonotype was seen ten or more times. Antigen specificity is unknown. Material for sequencing was blood. The source of this sequence is a woman younger than 30 with Graves' hyperthyroidism. The rearrangement uses TRBV29-1 and TRBJ2-5; 9 bases fit TRBD2. This CDR3 reads CSVGVAGVAETQYF. The CDR3 nucleotides read TGCAGCGTTGGAGTAGCGGGAGTCGCGGAGACCCAGTACTTC.